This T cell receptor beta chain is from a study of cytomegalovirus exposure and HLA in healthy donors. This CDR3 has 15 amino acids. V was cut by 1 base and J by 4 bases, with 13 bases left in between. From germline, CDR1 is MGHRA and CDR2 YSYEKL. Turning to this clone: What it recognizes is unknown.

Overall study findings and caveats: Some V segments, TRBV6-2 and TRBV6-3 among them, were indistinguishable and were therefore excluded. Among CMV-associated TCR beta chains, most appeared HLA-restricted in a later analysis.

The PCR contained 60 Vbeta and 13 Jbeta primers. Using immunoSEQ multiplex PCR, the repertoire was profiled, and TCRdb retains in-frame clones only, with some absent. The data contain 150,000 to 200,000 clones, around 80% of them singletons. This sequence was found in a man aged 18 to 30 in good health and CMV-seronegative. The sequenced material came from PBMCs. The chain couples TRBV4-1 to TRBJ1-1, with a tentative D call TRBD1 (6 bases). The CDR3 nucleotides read TGCGCCAGCAGCCAAGTAACAGGGATGGGCACTGAAGCTTTCTTT. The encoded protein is CASSQVTGMGTEAFF.